These T cell receptor beta chains were read from a single sample in a study of CD8+CD57+ T cells in acquired aplastic anemia. TCRdb re-called the reads with MiXCR, one entry per CDR3 protein. Here the sample spans about 190,000 distinct CDR3 sequences, around half being singletons. Sequenced sample: sorted CD4+, CD8+, or CD8+CD57+ T cells (not recorded which) from PBMCs. These receptor sequences come from a human donor in good health, serving as a control. Each CDR3 is given without its conserved first and last residue. The size field is filled for only some rows; it gives once, few, many or a size class.

>TRBV12-3/TRBV12-4|-
ASSSLTDTQY
>TRBV20-1|-
SARDPGQDNSPLH
>TRBV15|-
ATNRGVYNEQF
>TRBV6-4|few
ASSDPGSSSGELF
>TRBV20-1|many
SAYPGTGRDQPQH
>TRBV19|-
ASSLDRGGGGTEAF
>TRBV6-2/TRBV6-3|-
ASSSGAMLGYT
>TRBV6-4|once
ASSLEPGEKLF
>TRBV4-2|many
ASSQILGGVDTGELF
>TRBV7-2|-
ASSRSGTAGELF
>TRBV12-3/TRBV12-4|-
ASIKGTGGYTEAF
>TRBV6-5|many
ASSTRDRSSTEAF
>TRBV29-1|few
SVELLGLNSYEQY
>TRBV7-8|many
ASSLRGAVGELF
>TRBV5-4|-
ASGEGLAGGAQY
>TRBV20-1|few
SAGSVGSETEQY
>TRBV7-9|-
ASSLHGSGSFPYEQY
>TRBV5-4|many
ASSYRDRNEKLF
>TRBV19|-
TSSSSPLSSPLH
>TRBV12-3/TRBV12-4|many
ASTPGGAYTEAF
>TRBV7-9|many
ASRIVGNNYGYT
>TRBV19|many
ASSNRGSQFEEQY
>TRBV20-1|-
SARDTGTGYT
>TRBV9|-
ASSFYDRIGNSPLH
>TRBV7-8|many
ASSSSGTGRYEQY
>TRBV5-1|many
ASSSQWSQETQY
>TRBV11-2|-
ASSLEGNSLLH
>TRBV12-3/TRBV12-4|many
ASSLGGNEKLF
>TRBV15|-
ATSRDQVGDSPLH
>TRBV19|-
ASSITGDPIRRYT
>TRBV20-1|many
SARDSSETQY
>TRBV29-1|-
SVAWGSGNQPQH
>TRBV18|few
ASSPPGTSPSTDTQY
>TRBV7-2|many
ASSLATPGTAGGYT
>TRBV6-5|many
ASSPPTGYNEQF
>TRBV7-8|-
ASSEGLAETDTQY